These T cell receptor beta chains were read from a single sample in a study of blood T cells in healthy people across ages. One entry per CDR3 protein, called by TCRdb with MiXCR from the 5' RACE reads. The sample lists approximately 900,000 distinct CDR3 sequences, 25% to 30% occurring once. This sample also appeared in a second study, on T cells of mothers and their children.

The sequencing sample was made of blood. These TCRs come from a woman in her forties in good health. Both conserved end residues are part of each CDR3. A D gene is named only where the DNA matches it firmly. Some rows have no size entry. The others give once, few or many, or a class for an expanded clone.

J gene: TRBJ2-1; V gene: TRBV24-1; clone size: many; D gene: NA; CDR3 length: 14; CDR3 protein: CATSEPDGNNEQFF; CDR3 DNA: TGTGCCACCAGTGAGCCGGACGGGAACAATGAGCAGTTCTTC
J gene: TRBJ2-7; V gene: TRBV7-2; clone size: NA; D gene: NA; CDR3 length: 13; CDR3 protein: CASSSGRWGEQYF; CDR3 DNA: TGTGCCAGCAGTTCGGGACGGTGGGGCGAGCAGTACTTC
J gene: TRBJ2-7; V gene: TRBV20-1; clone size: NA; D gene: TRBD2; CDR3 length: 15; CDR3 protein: CSAGALDGGAYEQYF; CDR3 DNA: TGCAGTGCTGGAGCCCTGGACGGGGGGGCCTACGAGCAGTACTTC
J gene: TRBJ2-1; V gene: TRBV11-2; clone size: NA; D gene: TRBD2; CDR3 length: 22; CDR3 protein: CASSNGDVGLLAGGVIDNEQFF; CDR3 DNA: TGTGCCAGCAGTAACGGGGATGTTGGTTTACTAGCGGGGGGGGTTATCGACAATGAGCAGTTCTTC
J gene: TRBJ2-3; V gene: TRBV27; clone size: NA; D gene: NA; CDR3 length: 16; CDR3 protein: CASSLFPRQGTDTQYF; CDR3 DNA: TGTGCCAGCAGTTTATTCCCCCGGCAGGGGACAGATACGCAGTATTTT
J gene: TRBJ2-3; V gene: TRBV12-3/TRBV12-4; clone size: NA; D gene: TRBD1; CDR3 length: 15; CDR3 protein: CASRQGSGSADTQYF; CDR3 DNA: TGTGCCAGTCGACAGGGTTCGGGCAGCGCAGATACGCAGTATTTT
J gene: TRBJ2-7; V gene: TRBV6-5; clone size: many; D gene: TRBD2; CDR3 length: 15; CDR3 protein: CASSTRLAGRYEQYF; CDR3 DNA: TGTGCCAGCAGCACACGACTAGCGGGGAGGTACGAGCAGTACTTC
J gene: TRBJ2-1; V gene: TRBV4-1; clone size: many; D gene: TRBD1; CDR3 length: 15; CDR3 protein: CASRHTGGHYNEQFF; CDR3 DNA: TGCGCCAGCCGGCATACAGGGGGCCACTACAATGAGCAGTTCTTC
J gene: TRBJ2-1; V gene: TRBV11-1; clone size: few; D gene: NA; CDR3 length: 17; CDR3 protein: CASSLARPPSSYNEQFF; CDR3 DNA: TGTGCCAGCAGCTTAGCGCGGCCCCCCAGCTCCTACAATGAGCAGTTCTTC
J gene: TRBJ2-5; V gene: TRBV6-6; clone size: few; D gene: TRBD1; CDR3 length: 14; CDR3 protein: CASSPSDRAETQYF; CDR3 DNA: TGTGCCAGCAGCCCGTCGGACAGGGCAGAGACCCAGTACTTC
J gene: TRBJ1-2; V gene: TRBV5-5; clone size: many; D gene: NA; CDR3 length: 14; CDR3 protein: CASSPDGGGYGYTF; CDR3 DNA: TGTGCCAGCAGCCCTGACGGGGGTGGCTATGGCTACACCTTC
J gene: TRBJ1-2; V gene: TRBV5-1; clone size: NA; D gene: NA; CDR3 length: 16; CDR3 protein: CASCMEGFQARDGYTF; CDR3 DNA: TGCGCCAGCTGTATGGAGGGTTTCCAGGCCCGGGATGGCTACACCTTC
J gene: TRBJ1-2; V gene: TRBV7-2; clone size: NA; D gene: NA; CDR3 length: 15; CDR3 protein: CASSLADAANYGYTF; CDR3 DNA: TGTGCCAGCAGCTTAGCGGACGCAGCTAACTATGGCTACACCTTC
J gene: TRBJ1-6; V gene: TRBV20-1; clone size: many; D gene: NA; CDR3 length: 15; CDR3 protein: CSARRGGGFDSPLHF; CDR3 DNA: TGCAGTGCTAGAAGGGGAGGGGGATTCGATTCACCCCTCCACTTT
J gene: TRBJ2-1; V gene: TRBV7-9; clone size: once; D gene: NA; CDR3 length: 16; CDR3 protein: CASSHRQARSYNEQFF; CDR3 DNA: TGTGCCAGCAGCCATAGACAGGCCCGCTCCTACAATGAGCAGTTCTTC
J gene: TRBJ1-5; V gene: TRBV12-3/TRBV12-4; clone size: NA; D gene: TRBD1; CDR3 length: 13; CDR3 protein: CASSALNRGPQHF; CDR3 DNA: TGTGCCAGCAGTGCCCTGAACAGGGGGCCCCAGCATTTT
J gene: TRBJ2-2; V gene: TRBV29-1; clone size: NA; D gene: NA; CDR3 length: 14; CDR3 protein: CSVAIRTNTGELFF; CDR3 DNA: TGCAGCGTTGCAATCAGGACAAACACCGGGGAGCTGTTTTTT
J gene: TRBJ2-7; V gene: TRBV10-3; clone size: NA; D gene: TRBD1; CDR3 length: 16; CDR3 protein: CAISGGSGTGGYEQYF; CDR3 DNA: TGTGCCATCAGTGGGGGATCCGGGACAGGGGGCTACGAGCAGTACTTC
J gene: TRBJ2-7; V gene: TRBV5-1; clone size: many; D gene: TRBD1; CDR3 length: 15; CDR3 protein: CASSFYRGLLDEQYF; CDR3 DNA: TGCGCCAGCAGCTTTTACAGGGGTTTACTGGACGAGCAGTACTTC
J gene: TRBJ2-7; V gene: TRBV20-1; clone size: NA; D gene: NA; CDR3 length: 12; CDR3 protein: CSARSFGYEQYF; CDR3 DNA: TGCAGTGCTAGGTCATTCGGCTACGAGCAGTACTTC
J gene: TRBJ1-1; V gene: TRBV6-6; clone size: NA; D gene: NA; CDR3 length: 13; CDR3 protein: CASSPHGVGEAFF; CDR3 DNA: TGTGCCAGCAGTCCACATGGGGTCGGTGAAGCTTTCTTT
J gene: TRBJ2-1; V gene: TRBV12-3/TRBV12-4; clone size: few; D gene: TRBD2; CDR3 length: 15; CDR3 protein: CASSLTSGASNEQFF; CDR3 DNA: TGTGCCAGCAGTCTAACTAGCGGGGCCTCCAATGAGCAGTTCTTC
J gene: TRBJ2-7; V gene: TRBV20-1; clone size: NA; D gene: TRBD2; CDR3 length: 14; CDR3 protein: CSAITSGGLYEQYF; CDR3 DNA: TGCAGTGCCATTACTAGCGGGGGGCTCTACGAGCAGTACTTC
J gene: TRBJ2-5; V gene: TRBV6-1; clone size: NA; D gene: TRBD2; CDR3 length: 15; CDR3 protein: CAGSEPGGVGETQYF; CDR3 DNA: TGTGCCGGCAGTGAACCCGGGGGGGTGGGAGAGACCCAGTACTTC
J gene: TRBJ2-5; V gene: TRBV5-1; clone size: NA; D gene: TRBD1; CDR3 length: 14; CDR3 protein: CASSFSQGSETQYF; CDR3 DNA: TGCGCCAGCAGCTTTTCACAGGGGTCAGAGACCCAGTACTTC
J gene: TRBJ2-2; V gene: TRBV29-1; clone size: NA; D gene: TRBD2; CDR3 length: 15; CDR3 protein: CSVDLAGRNTGELFF; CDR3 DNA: TGCAGCGTTGACTTAGCGGGCAGGAACACCGGGGAGCTGTTTTTT
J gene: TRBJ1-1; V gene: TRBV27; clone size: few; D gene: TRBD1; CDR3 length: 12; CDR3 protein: CASSFSQGKAFF; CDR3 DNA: TGTGCCAGCAGTTTTTCACAGGGGAAAGCTTTCTTT
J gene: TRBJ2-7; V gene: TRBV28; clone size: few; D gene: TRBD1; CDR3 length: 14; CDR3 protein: CASRMTGGAGEQYF; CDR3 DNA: TGTGCCAGCAGAATGACAGGGGGCGCAGGGGAGCAGTACTTC
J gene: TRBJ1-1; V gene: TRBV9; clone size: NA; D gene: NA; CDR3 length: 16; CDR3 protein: CASSVAGPGMNTEAFF; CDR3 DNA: TGTGCCAGCAGCGTAGCTGGCCCAGGGATGAACACTGAAGCTTTCTTT
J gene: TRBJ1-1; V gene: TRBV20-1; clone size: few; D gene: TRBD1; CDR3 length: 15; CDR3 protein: CSARDLGTENTEAFF; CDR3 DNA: TGCAGTGCTAGAGATCTCGGGACAGAAAACACTGAAGCTTTCTTT
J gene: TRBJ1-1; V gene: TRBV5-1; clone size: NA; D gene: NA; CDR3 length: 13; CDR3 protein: CASSARGITEAFF; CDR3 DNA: TGCGCCAGCAGCGCCAGGGGAATCACTGAAGCTTTCTTT
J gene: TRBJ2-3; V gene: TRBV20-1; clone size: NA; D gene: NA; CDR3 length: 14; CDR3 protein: CSVRQGRITDTQYF; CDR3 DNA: TGCAGTGTAAGGCAGGGGAGGATAACAGATACGCAGTATTTT
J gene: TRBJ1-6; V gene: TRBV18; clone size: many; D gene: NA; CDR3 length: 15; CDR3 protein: CASSPNSDYNSPLHF; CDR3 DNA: TGTGCCAGCTCACCTAACAGTGATTATAATTCACCCCTCCACTTT
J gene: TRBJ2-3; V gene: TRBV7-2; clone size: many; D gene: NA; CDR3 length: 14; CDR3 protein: CASSLSWGTDTQYF; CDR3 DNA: TGTGCCAGCAGCTTGTCATGGGGGACAGATACGCAGTATTTT
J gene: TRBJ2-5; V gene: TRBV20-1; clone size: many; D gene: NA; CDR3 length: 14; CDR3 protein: CSARVSRGQETQYF; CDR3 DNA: TGCAGTGCTAGAGTGTCCCGGGGGCAAGAGACCCAGTACTTC
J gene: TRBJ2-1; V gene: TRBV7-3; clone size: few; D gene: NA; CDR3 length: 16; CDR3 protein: CASSLPGGPPPNEQFF; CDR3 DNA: TGTGCCAGCAGCTTACCCGGGGGTCCCCCTCCCAATGAGCAGTTCTTC
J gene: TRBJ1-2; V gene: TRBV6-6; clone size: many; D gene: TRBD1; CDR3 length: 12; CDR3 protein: CAGRTGDYGYTF; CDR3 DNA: TGTGCCGGTCGAACAGGGGACTATGGCTACACCTTC
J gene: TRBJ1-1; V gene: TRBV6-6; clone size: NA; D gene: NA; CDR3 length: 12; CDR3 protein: CASSLKGTEAFF; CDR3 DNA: TGTGCCAGCAGTTTAAAGGGCACTGAAGCTTTCTTT
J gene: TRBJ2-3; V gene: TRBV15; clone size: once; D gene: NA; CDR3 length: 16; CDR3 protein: CATSRGGGGVTDTQYF; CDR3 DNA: TGTGCCACCAGCAGAGGTGGGGGCGGGGTCACAGATACGCAGTATTTT
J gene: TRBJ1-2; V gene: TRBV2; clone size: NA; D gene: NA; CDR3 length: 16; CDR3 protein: CASSGGDTGLYYGYTF; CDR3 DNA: TGTGCCAGCAGTGGAGGGGACACAGGGCTTTACTATGGCTACACCTTC
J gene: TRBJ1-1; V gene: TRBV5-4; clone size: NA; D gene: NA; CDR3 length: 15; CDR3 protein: CASSLDRALNTEAFF; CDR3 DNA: TGTGCCAGCAGCTTGGACAGGGCCCTGAACACTGAAGCTTTCTTT
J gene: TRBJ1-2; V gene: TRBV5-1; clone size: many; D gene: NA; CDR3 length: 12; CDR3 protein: CASSLGQNGYTF; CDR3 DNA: TGTGCCAGCTCACTCGGACAGAATGGCTACACCTTC
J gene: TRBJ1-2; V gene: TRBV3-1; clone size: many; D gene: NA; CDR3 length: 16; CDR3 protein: CASSQDRSGFYYGYTF; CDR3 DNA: TGTGCCAGCAGCCAAGATCGATCAGGGTTTTACTATGGCTACACCTTC
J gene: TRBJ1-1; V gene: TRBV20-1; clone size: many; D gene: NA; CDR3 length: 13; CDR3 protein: CSARVTGNTEAFF; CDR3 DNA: TGCAGTGCTAGAGTCACAGGGAACACTGAAGCTTTCTTT
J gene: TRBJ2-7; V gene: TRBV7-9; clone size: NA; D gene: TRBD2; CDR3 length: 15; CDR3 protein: CASSLTGLGSHEQYF; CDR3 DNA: TGTGCCAGCAGCTTAACGGGACTAGGTTCCCACGAGCAGTACTTC
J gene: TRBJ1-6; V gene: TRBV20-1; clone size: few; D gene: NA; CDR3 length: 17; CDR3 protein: CSARGGDLGSYNSPLHF; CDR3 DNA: TGCAGTGCTAGGGGCGGGGACCTGGGGTCCTATAATTCACCCCTCCACTTT
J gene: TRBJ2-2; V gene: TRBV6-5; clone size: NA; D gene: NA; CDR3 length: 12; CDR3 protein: CASCKSTGELFF; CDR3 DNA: TGTGCCAGCTGTAAGAGCACCGGGGAGCTGTTTTTT
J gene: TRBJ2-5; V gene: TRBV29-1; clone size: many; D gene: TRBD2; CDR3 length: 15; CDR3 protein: CSAGTSGGRGETQYF; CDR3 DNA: TGCAGCGCTGGGACTAGCGGGGGCCGCGGAGAGACCCAGTACTTC
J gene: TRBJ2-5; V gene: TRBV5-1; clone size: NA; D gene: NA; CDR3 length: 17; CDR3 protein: CASSLAVLVGISGTQYF; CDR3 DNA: TGCGCCAGCAGCTTGGCTGTCCTCGTGGGGATAAGTGGGACCCAGTACTTC
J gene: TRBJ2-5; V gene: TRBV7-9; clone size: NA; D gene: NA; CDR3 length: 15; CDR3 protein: CASSLVTYLDRRVYF; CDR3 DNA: TGTGCCAGCAGCTTAGTGACCTATCTCGACAGGCGGGTGTACTTC
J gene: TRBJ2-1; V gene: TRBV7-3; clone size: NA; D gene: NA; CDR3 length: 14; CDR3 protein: CASSVNLGPFEQFF; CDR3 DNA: TGTGCCAGCAGCGTAAACCTAGGGCCCTTTGAGCAGTTCTTC
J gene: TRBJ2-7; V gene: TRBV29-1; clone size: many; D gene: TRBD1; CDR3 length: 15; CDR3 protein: CSVQGGQGEGYEQYF; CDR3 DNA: TGCAGCGTTCAGGGGGGACAGGGTGAGGGATACGAGCAGTACTTC
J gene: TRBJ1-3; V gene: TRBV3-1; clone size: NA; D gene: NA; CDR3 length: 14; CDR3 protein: CASSLPGQGNTIYF; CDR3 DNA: TGTGCCAGCAGCCTCCCGGGACAAGGAAACACCATATATTTT
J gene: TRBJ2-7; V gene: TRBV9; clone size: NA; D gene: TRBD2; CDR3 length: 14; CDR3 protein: CASSVEGLAYEQYF; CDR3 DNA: TGTGCCAGCAGCGTAGAGGGACTAGCCTACGAGCAGTACTTC
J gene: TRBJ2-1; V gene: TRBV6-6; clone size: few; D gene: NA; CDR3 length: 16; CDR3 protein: CASSYAQGYSYNEQFF; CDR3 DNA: TGTGCCAGCAGTTACGCTCAGGGTTACTCCTACAATGAGCAGTTCTTC